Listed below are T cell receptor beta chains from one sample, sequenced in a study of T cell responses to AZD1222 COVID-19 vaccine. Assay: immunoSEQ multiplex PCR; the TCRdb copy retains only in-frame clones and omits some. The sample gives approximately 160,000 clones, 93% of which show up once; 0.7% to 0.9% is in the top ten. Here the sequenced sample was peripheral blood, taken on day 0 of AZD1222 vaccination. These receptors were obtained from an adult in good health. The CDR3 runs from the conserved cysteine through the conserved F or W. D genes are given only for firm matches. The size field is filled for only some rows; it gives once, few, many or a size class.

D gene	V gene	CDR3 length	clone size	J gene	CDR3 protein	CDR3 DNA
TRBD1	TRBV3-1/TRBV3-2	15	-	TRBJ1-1	CASSQGFQGATEAFF	TGTGCCAGCAGCCAAGGTTTCCAGGGGGCCACTGAAGCTTTCTTT
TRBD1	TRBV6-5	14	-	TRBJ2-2	CASRDRGFTGELFF	TGTGCCAGCAGGGACAGGGGCTTTACCGGGGAGCTGTTTTTT
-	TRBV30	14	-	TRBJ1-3	CAWSVAGIGNTIYF	TGTGCCTGGAGTGTTGCGGGGATCGGAAACACCATATATTTT
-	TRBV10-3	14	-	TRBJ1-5	CAISEQGRDQPQHF	TGTGCCATCAGTGAGCAAGGGAGGGATCAGCCCCAGCATTTT
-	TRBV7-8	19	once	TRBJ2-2	CASSLARVFGRSDTGELFF	TGTGCCAGCAGCTTAGCGCGCGTTTTCGGCCGTAGCGACACCGGGGAGCTGTTTTTT
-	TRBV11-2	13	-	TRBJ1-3	CASARAQGNTIYF	TGTGCCAGCGCTCGGGCACAGGGAAACACCATATATTTT
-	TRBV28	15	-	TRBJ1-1	CASSPHWGLNTEAFF	TGTGCCAGCAGTCCCCACTGGGGGTTGAACACTGAAGCTTTCTTT
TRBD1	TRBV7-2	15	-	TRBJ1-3	CASSFHRGPGNTIYF	TGTGCCAGCAGCTTCCACAGGGGACCTGGAAACACCATATATTTT
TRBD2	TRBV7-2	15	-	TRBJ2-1	CASSLERGVYNEQFF	TGTGCCAGCAGCTTAGAACGGGGGGTTTACAATGAGCAGTTCTTC
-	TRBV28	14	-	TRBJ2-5	CASSLVGYQETQYF	TGTGCCAGCAGTTTGGTGGGGTACCAAGAGACCCAGTACTTC
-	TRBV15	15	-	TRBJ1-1	CATSREKGPNTEAFF	TGTGCCACCAGCAGAGAAAAGGGACCGAACACTGAAGCTTTCTTT
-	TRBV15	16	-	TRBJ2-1	CATSSPGWSSYNEQFF	TGTGCCACCAGTTCCCCAGGGTGGAGCTCCTACAATGAGCAGTTCTTC
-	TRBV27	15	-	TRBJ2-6	CASSFPFSGANVLTF	TGTGCCAGCAGTTTCCCTTTCTCTGGGGCCAACGTCCTGACTTTC
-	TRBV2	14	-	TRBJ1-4	CASSLQGRNEKLFF	TGTGCCAGCAGTTTACAGGGTCGAAATGAAAAACTGTTTTTT
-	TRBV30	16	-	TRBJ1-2	CAWGGGGKRANYGYTF	TGTGCCTGGGGGGGAGGAGGGAAAAGGGCTAACTATGGCTACACCTTC
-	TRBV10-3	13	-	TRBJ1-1	CAISSLLGTEAFF	TGTGCCATCAGTAGTTTATTGGGCACTGAAGCTTTCTTT
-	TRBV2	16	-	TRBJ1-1	CASKPGAGEANTEAFF	TGTGCCAGCAAACCGGGGGCAGGGGAAGCGAACACTGAAGCTTTCTTT
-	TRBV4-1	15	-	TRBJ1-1	CASKRTYRANTEAFF	TGCGCCAGCAAGCGCACGTACAGGGCGAACACTGAAGCTTTCTTT
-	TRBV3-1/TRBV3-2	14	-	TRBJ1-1	CASSQAGLHTEAFF	TGTGCCAGCAGCCAGGCGGGTCTCCACACTGAAGCTTTCTTT
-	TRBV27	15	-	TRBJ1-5	CASSTTGRNNQPQHF	TGTGCCAGCAGTACAACCGGGAGAAACAATCAGCCCCAGCATTTT
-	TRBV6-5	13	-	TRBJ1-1	CASSWKWGTEAFF	TGTGCCAGCAGTTGGAAGTGGGGGACTGAAGCTTTCTTT
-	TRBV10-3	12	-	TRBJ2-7	CAISDSGLEQYF	TGTGCCATCAGTGATTCAGGGCTCGAGCAGTACTTC
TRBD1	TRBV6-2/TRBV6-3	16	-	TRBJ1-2	CASSYSIGQGLYGYTF	TGTGCCAGCAGTTACTCGATAGGACAGGGCCTATATGGCTACACCTTC
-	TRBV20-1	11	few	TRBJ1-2	CSASTSYGYTF	TGCAGTGCTAGTACCAGCTATGGCTACACCTTC
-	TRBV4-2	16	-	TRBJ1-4	CASSQDGGGTNEKLFF	TGTGCCAGCAGCCAAGATGGAGGGGGGACTAATGAAAAACTGTTTTTT
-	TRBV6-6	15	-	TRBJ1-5	CASTRDRGFNQPQHF	TGTGCCAGTACCCGGGACCGAGGCTTCAATCAGCCCCAGCATTTT
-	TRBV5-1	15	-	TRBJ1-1	CASSSRTHQNTEAFF	TGCGCCAGCAGCTCGCGGACACACCAGAACACTGAAGCTTTCTTT
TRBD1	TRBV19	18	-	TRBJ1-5	CASSSKGDRAYSNQPQHF	TGTGCCAGTAGTTCTAAAGGGGACAGGGCGTATAGCAATCAGCCCCAGCATTTT
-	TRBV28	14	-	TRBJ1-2	CASSQGRSRYGYTF	TGTGCCAGCAGCCAGGGGAGATCACGCTATGGCTACACCTTC
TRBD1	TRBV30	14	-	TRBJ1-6	CAWSVDRANSPLHF	TGTGCCTGGAGTGTTGACAGGGCCAATTCACCCCTCCACTTT
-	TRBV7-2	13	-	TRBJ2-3	CASSLVTGDTQYF	TGTGCCAGCAGCTTAGTGACCGGAGATACGCAGTATTTT
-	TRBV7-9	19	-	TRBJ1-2	CASSLALGGVGESIYGYTF	TGTGCCAGCAGCTTAGCTCTCGGGGGTGTAGGCGAATCAATCTATGGCTACACCTTC
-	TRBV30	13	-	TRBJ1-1	CAWSGQPYTEAFF	TGTGCCTGGAGTGGACAGCCGTACACTGAAGCTTTCTTT
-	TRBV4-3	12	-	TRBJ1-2	CASSQEMGGYTF	TGCGCCAGCAGCCAAGAAATGGGTGGCTACACCTTC
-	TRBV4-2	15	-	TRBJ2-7	CASSQDRDSYYEQYF	TGTGCCAGCAGCCAAGATCGGGACTCGTACTACGAGCAGTACTTC
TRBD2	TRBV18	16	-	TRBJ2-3	CASSKASGGPGDTQYF	TGTGCCAGCTCAAAGGCCAGCGGGGGGCCCGGGGATACGCAGTATTTT
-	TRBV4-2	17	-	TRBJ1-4	CASSQVLGTGINEKLFF	TGTGCCAGCAGCCAAGTTTTAGGTACGGGCATTAATGAAAAACTGTTTTTT
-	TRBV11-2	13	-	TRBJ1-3	CASSFGTGNTIYF	TGTGCCAGCAGCTTTGGTACGGGAAACACCATATATTTT